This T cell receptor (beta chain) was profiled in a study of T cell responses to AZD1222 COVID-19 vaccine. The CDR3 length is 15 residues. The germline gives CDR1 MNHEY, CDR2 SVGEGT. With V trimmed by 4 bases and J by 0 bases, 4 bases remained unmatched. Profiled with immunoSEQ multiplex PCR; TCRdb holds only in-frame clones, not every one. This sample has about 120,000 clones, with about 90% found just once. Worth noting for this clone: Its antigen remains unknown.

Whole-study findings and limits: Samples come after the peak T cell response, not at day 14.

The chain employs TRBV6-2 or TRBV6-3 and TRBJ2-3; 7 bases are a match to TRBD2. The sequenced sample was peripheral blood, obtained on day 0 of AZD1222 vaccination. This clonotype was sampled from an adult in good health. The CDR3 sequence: CASSSGLWSTDTQYF. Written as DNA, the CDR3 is TGTGCCAGCAGTTCGGGACTATGGAGCACAGATACGCAGTATTTT.